This is a list of T cell receptor beta chains from one sample in a study of beta chain features in type 1 diabetes. Assay: immunoSEQ multiplex PCR; the TCRdb copy retains only in-frame clones and omits some. The sample includes 200,000 to 250,000 clones, around 14% seen only once; the top ten take around 0.025%. The sequenced sample was naive CD4+ T cells from blood. Receptors were obtained from a woman aged 40 to 50 in good health. CDR3s include the opening cysteine and the closing phenylalanine or tryptophan. D genes are given only for firm matches. The size of a clone is reported for some rows only, either as once, few or many, or as a class for expanded clones.

V,size,D,J,CDR3,DNA
TRBV19,-,TRBD1,TRBJ2-7,CASSAQPGQRGEQYF,TGTGCCAGTAGTGCTCAACCGGGACAGAGGGGCGAGCAGTACTTC
TRBV5-1,-,-,TRBJ1-2,CASSLEQGGFRGYTF,TGCGCCAGCAGCTTGGAACAGGGTGGCTTCCGTGGCTACACCTTC
TRBV4-3,few,-,TRBJ2-7,CASSRDRSYEQYF,TGCGCCAGCAGTCGAGACAGATCCTACGAGCAGTACTTC
TRBV6-1,-,-,TRBJ1-5,CASTLPTGSNQPQHF,TGTGCCAGCACCCTGCCGACAGGAAGCAATCAGCCCCAGCATTTT
TRBV18,few,-,TRBJ1-2,CASSPRETYGYTF,TGTGCCAGCTCACCAAGGGAGACGTATGGCTACACCTTC
TRBV19,few,-,TRBJ2-4,CASSKDRDVAKNIQYF,TGTGCCAGTAGTAAGGACAGAGACGTAGCCAAAAACATTCAGTACTTC
TRBV19,-,TRBD2,TRBJ2-5,CASSSQAGGPETQYF,TGTGCCAGTAGTTCCCAAGCGGGGGGGCCGGAGACCCAGTACTTC
TRBV18,-,-,TRBJ2-3,CASSPQAGASTDTQYF,TGTGCCAGCTCACCACAGGCAGGGGCGAGCACAGATACGCAGTATTTT
TRBV2,-,-,TRBJ2-2,CASSGLVGTGELFF,TGTGCCAGCAGTGGGCTAGTGGGCACCGGGGAGCTGTTTTTT
TRBV5-1,-,TRBD1,TRBJ1-6,CASSPSPGTGFPLHF,TGCGCCAGCAGCCCAAGTCCCGGGACAGGGTTCCCCCTCCACTTT
TRBV18,-,-,TRBJ2-7,CASSPKYRDYEQYF,TGTGCCAGCTCACCGAAGTACAGGGACTACGAGCAGTACTTC
TRBV5-4,-,TRBD1,TRBJ2-5,CASSLGDRGQETQYF,TGTGCCAGCAGCTTGGGTGACAGGGGGCAAGAGACCCAGTACTTC
TRBV5-1,-,TRBD2,TRBJ2-3,CASSLPKLAGATDTQYF,TGCGCCAGCAGCTTGCCTAAACTAGCGGGGGCCACAGATACGCAGTATTTT
TRBV6-6,few,-,TRBJ2-2,CASNLRANTGELFF,TGTGCCAGTAACCTCCGGGCGAACACCGGGGAGCTGTTTTTT
TRBV4-3,-,TRBD2,TRBJ2-3,CASSQEGTSGGATQYF,TGCGCCAGCAGCCAAGAAGGGACTAGCGGGGGGGCAACGCAGTATTTT
TRBV11-2,few,-,TRBJ2-2,CASSPYTGELFF,TGTGCCAGCAGCCCTTACACCGGGGAGCTGTTTTTT
TRBV4-1,few,TRBD2,TRBJ2-5,CASSPGLAGETQYF,TGCGCCAGCAGCCCCGGACTAGCGGGAGAGACCCAGTACTTC
TRBV5-8,once,TRBD1,TRBJ1-5,CATDRGVAQPQHF,TGTGCCACCGACAGGGGGGTGGCTCAGCCCCAGCATTTT
TRBV5-1,-,-,TRBJ2-7,CASSSRQVADEQYF,TGCGCCAGCAGCTCTAGACAGGTAGCTGATGAGCAGTACTTC
TRBV11-2,-,-,TRBJ1-1,CASSRRGGSIAEAFF,TGTGCCAGCAGCCGCCGGGGGGGCTCAATTGCTGAAGCTTTCTTT
TRBV5-4,few,TRBD2,TRBJ2-3,CASSPEPSIAGGPDTDTQYF,TGTGCCAGCAGCCCGGAGCCGTCCATAGCGGGGGGGCCCGACACAGATACGCAGTATTTT
TRBV9,few,TRBD1,TRBJ2-2,CASAPTGYTGELFF,TGTGCCAGCGCGCCGACAGGGTACACCGGGGAGCTGTTTTTT
TRBV7-2,-,-,TRBJ1-3,CASSSGQSSSGNTIYF,TGTGCCAGCAGCTCAGGGCAGTCAAGCTCTGGAAACACCATATATTTT
TRBV19,-,TRBD2,TRBJ2-7,CATGLAGAYEQYF,TGTGCCACCGGACTAGCGGGGGCCTACGAGCAGTACTTC
TRBV5-7,-,-,TRBJ2-1,CASSLDSTHEQFF,TGTGCCAGCAGCTTGGACTCCACCCATGAGCAGTTCTTC
TRBV6-5,few,-,TRBJ2-7,CASSYSNRLTNEQYF,TGTGCCAGCAGTTACTCGAACAGGTTGACCAACGAGCAGTACTTC
TRBV18,-,TRBD1,TRBJ1-4,CASSPRTGGGEKLFF,TGTGCCAGCTCACCACGTACAGGGGGAGGTGAAAAACTGTTTTTT